This section outlines one T cell receptor beta chain sequence together with its context. The sample originates from a study of blood T cell repertoires in COVID-19. Sequencing used immunoSEQ multiplex PCR; TCRdb keeps in-frame clones, though not all of them. Here the sample spans roughly 120,000 clones, 75% to 90% being singletons. Germline lookup yields CDR1 MNHEY and CDR2 SVGAGI. The CDR3 has 15 amino acids. Germline trimming cut 6 bases from V and 4 bases from J; bases unmatched to any gene: 12. Sequenced: peripheral blood. The chain has TRBV6-5 and TRBJ2-7; 7 positions match TRBD1. This receptor was obtained from a woman aged 55-70 years with COVID-19, enrolled during active disease. Written as DNA, the CDR3 is TGTGCCAGCAGACGGGAAGACAGGGAATGGTACGAGCAGTACTTC. Its protein is CASRREDREWYEQYF.